The entry that follows covers one T cell receptor (beta chain) sequence. The repertoire was sequenced with immunoSEQ multiplex PCR; TCRdb's copy has only in-frame clones and lacks some. The sample contains about 16,000 clones, about three quarters of which appear only once. This sample was taken from a study of chemoradiotherapy in HPV16-positive cancers. Study context: Functional T-cell assays on two HPV16-positive patients' cells defined candidate HPV-specific clones and common TCR motifs.

The CDR3 runs to 16 residues. J lost 6 bases, V lost 2 bases, and 10 bases had no gene match. Per the germline V gene, CDR1 is MNHNS and CDR2 is SASEGT. The chain combines TRBV6-1 with TRBJ2-7; 10 nucleotides align to TRBD1. This receptor was obtained from a human donor with HPV-associated anogenital cancer. Here the sequenced sample was tumor tissue, taken from a patient who underwent chemoradiotherapy. This CDR3 reads CASSEMADRGSSEQYF. For the CDR3, the DNA is TGTGCCAGCAGTGAAATGGCGGACAGGGGGTCTTCCGAGCAGTACTTC.